This is a list of T cell receptor beta chains from one sample in a study of blood T cells in healthy people across ages. TCRdb ran MiXCR on the 5' RACE reads and lists one entry per CDR3 protein. Here the sample spans about 1 million distinct CDR3 sequences, 20% to 25% being singletons. This same sample was also taken into another study, of T cells of mothers and their children.

Sequencing used blood. All receptors come from a girl aged 2-10 years in good health. Each CDR3 is given with its conserved first and last residue. A D gene is named only where the DNA matches it firmly. Expanded clones get a size class; other rows say once, few or many, or leave the size out.

abundance | j_gene | v_gene | d_gene | CDR3nt | CDR3aa
. | TRBJ2-1 | TRBV9 | TRBD1 | TGTGCCAGCAGCGCCCCGGACAGGGGAGGGAATGAGCAGTTCTTC | CASSAPDRGGNEQFF
few | TRBJ2-5 | TRBV29-1 | TRBD2 | TGCAGCGTTGAAGACGGGGGGGGGCGGACCCAGTACTTC | CSVEDGGGRTQYF
. | TRBJ2-7 | TRBV7-2 | . | TGTGCCAGCAGATTACCCGGAATGAACGAGCAGTACTTC | CASRLPGMNEQYF
. | TRBJ1-1 | TRBV29-1 | . | TGCAGCGCGTCCGGGACTCTACATAACACGAACACTGAAGCTTTCTTT | CSASGTLHNTNTEAFF
. | TRBJ1-2 | TRBV3-1 | TRBD1 | TGTGCCAGCAGCCAAGAACCAGGGGGCGTCTACACCTTC | CASSQEPGGVYTF
few | TRBJ2-5 | TRBV6-5 | . | TGTGCCAGCAGTTTTCGACTCGGGGAGACGGCGGAGACCCAGTACTTC | CASSFRLGETAETQYF
. | TRBJ2-3 | TRBV20-1 | . | TGCAGTGCCGTCCCGGGACTCATAGATACGCAGTATTTT | CSAVPGLIDTQYF
. | TRBJ2-1 | TRBV9 | . | TGTGCCAGCGGCCATGGGGGCCACAATGAGCAGTTCTTC | CASGHGGHNEQFF
few | TRBJ2-1 | TRBV20-1 | . | TGCAGTGCTAGAGGGTTTGGAGGGACCTACAATGAGCAGTTCTTC | CSARGFGGTYNEQFF
. | TRBJ2-1 | TRBV6-6 | . | TGTGCCAGCAGGGACAGGACTAGCAAGCATGAGCAGTTCTTC | CASRDRTSKHEQFF
few | TRBJ2-1 | TRBV7-9 | . | TGTGCCAGCACCATACCTTATAATGAGCAGTTCTTC | CASTIPYNEQFF
. | TRBJ2-5 | TRBV6-6 | . | . | CASSSSGGLLDEQYF
. | TRBJ2-1 | TRBV11-2 | . | TGTGCCAGCAGCCCATTCCCAATGGAGCAGTTCTTC | CASSPFPMEQFF
many | TRBJ1-5 | TRBV6-2/TRBV6-3 | . | TGTGCCAGCAGTTACAGTCAGCCCCAGCATTTT | CASSYSQPQHF
few | TRBJ2-7 | TRBV7-8 | . | TGTGCCAGCAGCATAGGGGTTTCCTACGAGCAGTACTTC | CASSIGVSYEQYF
few | TRBJ2-1 | TRBV5-1 | TRBD2 | TGCGCCAGCAGCTTGGAGACTAGCGGGGGTTACAATGAGCAGTTCTTC | CASSLETSGGYNEQFF
few | TRBJ2-1 | TRBV7-6 | TRBD1 | TGTGCCAGCAGCTTAGGCGTAGGGACAGAATACAATGAGCAGTTCTTC | CASSLGVGTEYNEQFF
few | TRBJ2-1 | TRBV7-8 | TRBD2 | TGTGCCAGCAGCTTACCCATAGCGGGCCTCTACAATGAGCAGTTCTTC | CASSLPIAGLYNEQFF
. | TRBJ1-6 | TRBV7-2 | TRBD1 | TGTGCCAGCAGCTTTGGACAGGGTGGTTCACCCCTCCACTTT | CASSFGQGGSPLHF
few | TRBJ2-4 | TRBV7-9 | . | TGTGCCAGCAGCAATAGTGTGGGGCCAGGGGGGGGCAAAAACATTCAGTACTTC | CASSNSVGPGGGKNIQYF
few | TRBJ2-1 | TRBV2 | . | TGTGCCAGCAGTTCTGGGGCCGTTAGCTCCTACAATGAGCAGTTCTTC | CASSSGAVSSYNEQFF
few | TRBJ1-2 | TRBV10-3 | TRBD1 | TGTGCCATCAGCCTTTTCGGGACAGGGGAAGAGAGAGGCTACACCTTC | CAISLFGTGEERGYTF
few | TRBJ2-5 | TRBV6-6 | TRBD2 | TGCGCCAGCACTTTCCCGGGACTAGCGCCTCATGGGGAGACCCAGTACTTC | CASTFPGLAPHGETQYF
. | TRBJ2-1 | TRBV6-2/TRBV6-3 | TRBD2 | TGTGCCACTAAGATGGCGGGGGGCATGATCGTGTTCTTC | CATKMAGGMIVFF
. | TRBJ2-5 | TRBV20-1 | . | TGCAGTGCTAGAGTAGGCCGGGATGGGCTTGGGACCCAGTACTTC | CSARVGRDGLGTQYF
few | TRBJ2-7 | TRBV4-1 | . | TGCGCCAGCAGCCAAGGCAGCCGGAGCTACGAGCAGTACTTC | CASSQGSRSYEQYF
few | TRBJ2-1 | TRBV6-1 | TRBD1 | TGTGCCAGCCGGGACAGGGAATACAATGAGCAGTTCTTC | CASRDREYNEQFF
few | TRBJ1-4 | TRBV12-3/TRBV12-4 | TRBD1 | TGTGCCAGCAGTTTTGGGTTACAGGGGGTTAAACTGTTTTTT | CASSFGLQGVKLFF
few | TRBJ1-2 | TRBV12-3/TRBV12-4 | . | TGTGCCAGCGTCCGTGGGGATGGCTACACCTTC | CASVRGDGYTF
. | TRBJ2-2 | TRBV11-2 | . | TGTGCCAGCAGGACTCGGGACCTTAACACCGGGGAGCTGTTTTTT | CASRTRDLNTGELFF
. | TRBJ1-1 | TRBV7-9 | . | TGTGCCAGCAGTTTTCCGTCCAGTGAAGCTTTCTTT | CASSFPSSEAFF
few | TRBJ2-1 | TRBV7-2 | . | TGTGCCAGCAGCTCCCCGGGGGCTCGGGAGCAGTTCTTC | CASSSPGAREQFF
. | TRBJ2-5 | TRBV27 | TRBD2 | TGTGCCAGCAGTTTATTTTCTAGCGGGGTACAAGAGACCCAGTACTTC | CASSLFSSGVQETQYF
. | TRBJ2-3 | TRBV27 | . | TGTGCCAGCAGTTTATATCCCGACAGCACAGATACGCAGTATTTT | CASSLYPDSTDTQYF
. | TRBJ1-3 | TRBV7-2 | . | TGTGCCAGCAGCTTAGATTTAAACTCTGGAAACACCATATATTTT | CASSLDLNSGNTIYF
few | TRBJ1-3 | TRBV6-5 | . | TGTGCCAGCAGTGCTGACTTCTACTCTAGAAACACCATATATTTT | CASSADFYSRNTIYF
few | TRBJ2-7 | TRBV7-2 | . | TGTGCCAGCGGGGTGGCGGGCCCCTACGAGCAGTACTTC | CASGVAGPYEQYF
. | TRBJ2-3 | TRBV4-2 | . | TGTGCCAGCAGCCAAGGAGACAGGCACCCAGATACGCAGTATTTT | CASSQGDRHPDTQYF
few | TRBJ2-7 | TRBV29-1 | . | TGCAGCGTTTATCTGGACGGGGTTCGCTACGAGCAGTACTTC | CSVYLDGVRYEQYF
. | TRBJ2-7 | TRBV11-2 | . | TGTGCCAGCAGCTTAGAGGGGGTTAGCTCCTACGAGCAGTACTTC | CASSLEGVSSYEQYF
few | TRBJ2-1 | TRBV7-8 | TRBD2 | TGTGCCAGCAGCTCCCCCCAGCGGGGGGGAAATGAGCAGTTCTTC | CASSSPQRGGNEQFF
. | TRBJ2-5 | TRBV9 | . | TGTGCCAGCAGCGTACGCGGATACTTC | CASSVRGYF
. | TRBJ2-7 | TRBV7-2 | . | TGTGCCAGCAGCCTTCACCGGGGTTACGAGCAGTACTTC | CASSLHRGYEQYF